The rows below give T cell receptor beta chains drawn from one sample of a study of post-analysis software for immune sequencing data. TCRdb re-derived calls from the PCR reads in MiXCR, one entry per CDR3 protein. In the table there are 600,000 to 700,000 distinct CDR3 sequences, approximately 59% of which are singletons. Specimen: blood. The receptors derive from a girl aged 2 to 10 with multiple sclerosis. The conserved cysteine and the conserved F or W are not part of the CDR3 here.

CDR3 protein: ASSSVVAGVRNEQF
J gene: TRBJ2-1
V gene: TRBV12-3/TRBV12-4

CDR3 protein: ASSPNGGIQETQY
J gene: TRBJ2-5
V gene: TRBV18

CDR3 protein: ASSYLGLAPNEQF
J gene: TRBJ2-1
V gene: TRBV5-1

CDR3 protein: ASSEWPGAY
J gene: TRBJ2-5
V gene: TRBV6-1

CDR3 protein: ASSLPGDRDNEQF
J gene: TRBJ2-1
V gene: TRBV5-5

CDR3 protein: SVTGQAGDYGYT
J gene: TRBJ1-2
V gene: TRBV29-1

CDR3 protein: ASSLGQGGDYEQY
J gene: TRBJ2-7
V gene: TRBV5-1

CDR3 protein: SVVGRDGNIQY
J gene: TRBJ2-4
V gene: TRBV29-1

CDR3 protein: ASSLEGLAGNIQY
J gene: TRBJ2-4
V gene: TRBV7-9

CDR3 protein: ASSSPQAGSTYNEQF
J gene: TRBJ2-1
V gene: TRBV6-6

CDR3 protein: ASSDTRQVEAF
J gene: TRBJ1-1
V gene: TRBV6-5

CDR3 protein: ASSLAVGVTQADTQY
J gene: TRBJ2-3
V gene: TRBV7-2

CDR3 protein: ASSVDGTGGQAQY
J gene: TRBJ2-7
V gene: TRBV9

CDR3 protein: RDQSVSYEQY
J gene: TRBJ2-7
V gene: TRBV20-1

CDR3 protein: SGGPTGRSSGYT
J gene: TRBJ1-2
V gene: TRBV20-1

CDR3 protein: SAIESDNQPQH
J gene: TRBJ1-5
V gene: TRBV20-1

CDR3 protein: ASSLFVYEQY
J gene: TRBJ2-7
V gene: TRBV28

CDR3 protein: ASSQGPLAGSYEQY
J gene: TRBJ2-7
V gene: TRBV4-2

CDR3 protein: ASSVGGTTYNEQF
J gene: TRBJ2-1
V gene: TRBV9

CDR3 protein: SASLSYNEQF
J gene: TRBJ2-1
V gene: TRBV20-1

CDR3 protein: ASSPLGGQAADTQY
J gene: TRBJ2-3
V gene: TRBV5-6

CDR3 protein: AGSQGIHEQF
J gene: TRBJ2-1
V gene: TRBV3-1

CDR3 protein: ASSLAGGLAKNIQY
J gene: TRBJ2-4
V gene: TRBV7-2

CDR3 protein: SVEGNAF
J gene: TRBJ1-1
V gene: TRBV29-1

CDR3 protein: ASSPPGKEQY
J gene: TRBJ2-7
V gene: TRBV14

CDR3 protein: SASGIGAEAF
J gene: TRBJ1-1
V gene: TRBV20-1

CDR3 protein: SAAGQDSYEQY
J gene: TRBJ2-7
V gene: TRBV20-1

CDR3 protein: ASSPRGGMNYGYT
J gene: TRBJ1-2
V gene: TRBV9

CDR3 protein: ASIPTTTNGGELF
J gene: TRBJ2-2
V gene: TRBV5-5

CDR3 protein: ASSFSLSTDTQY
J gene: TRBJ2-3
V gene: TRBV5-4

CDR3 protein: SVDPDSHHYNEQF
J gene: TRBJ2-1
V gene: TRBV29-1

CDR3 protein: SALARASGLYNEQF
J gene: TRBJ2-1
V gene: TRBV20-1

CDR3 protein: ASSQDLGTPEGEQF
J gene: TRBJ2-1
V gene: TRBV3-1

CDR3 protein: SVEDKIDTQY
J gene: TRBJ2-3
V gene: TRBV29-1

CDR3 protein: ASSLRALPGDTQY
J gene: TRBJ2-3
V gene: TRBV6-2/TRBV6-3

CDR3 protein: ASSSDPADTQY
J gene: TRBJ2-3
V gene: TRBV7-3

CDR3 protein: AISESRGAAPNQPQH
J gene: TRBJ1-5
V gene: TRBV10-3

CDR3 protein: ASSLGWRQPQH
J gene: TRBJ1-5
V gene: TRBV7-8

CDR3 protein: ASSLSTEAF
J gene: TRBJ1-1
V gene: TRBV12-3/TRBV12-4

CDR3 protein: ASSQPLAGTYNEQF
J gene: TRBJ2-1
V gene: TRBV4-1

CDR3 protein: ASSGPGQGGYEQY
J gene: TRBJ2-7
V gene: TRBV5-1

CDR3 protein: ASSIVGGPNTDTQY
J gene: TRBJ2-3
V gene: TRBV5-6

CDR3 protein: SAGGQSYGYT
J gene: TRBJ1-2
V gene: TRBV20-1

CDR3 protein: ASRQESADTQY
J gene: TRBJ2-3
V gene: TRBV3-1

CDR3 protein: ASRPGTSNYEQY
J gene: TRBJ2-7
V gene: TRBV7-2

CDR3 protein: ASSKERGYNEQF
J gene: TRBJ2-1
V gene: TRBV21-1

CDR3 protein: ASSQVSWGYT
J gene: TRBJ1-2
V gene: TRBV3-1

CDR3 protein: ASSLGPTRETQY
J gene: TRBJ2-5
V gene: TRBV7-2

CDR3 protein: ASRSGTDNYGYT
J gene: TRBJ1-2
V gene: TRBV6-1